A selection of T cell receptor beta chains follows, all from one sample in a study of T cells expressing NK-cell markers. TCRdb re-called the 5' RACE reads, yielding one record per CDR3 amino acid sequence without DNA. The sample table sets out about 260,000 distinct CDR3 sequences. The sample consisted of blood T cells: a sorted CD56 or NKG2C T cell subset, CD4+ or CD8+ T cells, or bulk PBMC T cells (not recorded which). These receptors originate from a young man in good health. CDR3s include the opening cysteine and the closing phenylalanine or tryptophan.

TRBJ1-6,TRBV18,CASSSEEGSPLHF
TRBJ2-1,TRBV4-2,CASSQGVGQGAWEQFF
TRBJ2-4,TRBV20-1,CSATQSAGQNIQYF
TRBJ2-1,TRBV20-1,CSASFSINEQFF
TRBJ2-2,TRBV5-1,CASSLTNRGSYTGELFF
TRBJ2-3,TRBV12-3/TRBV12-4,CASSPGLAAGTQYF
TRBJ2-1,TRBV30,CAWSPGFVGGQFF
TRBJ2-3,TRBV7-6,CASSDRTDTQYF
TRBJ2-3,TRBV5-5,CASSLRSGAPDTQYF
TRBJ2-1,TRBV20-1,CSAGRTGNTNEQFF
TRBJ2-1,TRBV20-1,CSARDPRDGTMKQFF
TRBJ1-6,TRBV11-1,CASSFKGAANSPLHF
TRBJ2-4,TRBV5-1,CASSFTSGVAKNIQYF
TRBJ2-1,TRBV7-9,CASSPLAGTLFF
TRBJ2-3,TRBV9,CASSSSLLTGDRADTQYF
TRBJ2-1,TRBV6-1,CASGRALEQFF